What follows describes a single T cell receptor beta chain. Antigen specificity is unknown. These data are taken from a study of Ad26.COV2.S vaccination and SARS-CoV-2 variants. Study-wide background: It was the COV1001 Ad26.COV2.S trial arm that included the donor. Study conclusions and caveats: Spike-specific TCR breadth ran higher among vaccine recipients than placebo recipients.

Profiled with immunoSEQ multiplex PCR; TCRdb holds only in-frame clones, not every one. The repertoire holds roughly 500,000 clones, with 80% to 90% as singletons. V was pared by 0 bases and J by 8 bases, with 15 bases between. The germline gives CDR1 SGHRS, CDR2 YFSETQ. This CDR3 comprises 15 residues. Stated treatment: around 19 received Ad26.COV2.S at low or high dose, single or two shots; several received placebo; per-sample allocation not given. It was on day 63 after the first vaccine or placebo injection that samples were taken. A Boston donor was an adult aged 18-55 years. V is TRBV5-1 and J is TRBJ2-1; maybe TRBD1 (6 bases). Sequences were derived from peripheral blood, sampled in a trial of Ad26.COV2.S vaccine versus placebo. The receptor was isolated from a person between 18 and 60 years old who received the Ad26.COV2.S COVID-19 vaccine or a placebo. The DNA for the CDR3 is TGCGCCAGCAGCTTGGCAACAGCCAACAGGGATGAGCAGTTCTTC. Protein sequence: CASSLATANRDEQFF.